This entry is about one T cell receptor beta chain. In its sample, this clonotype was seen many times. It lacks a known antigen. The sample holds no much larger clone one base away, and base qualities are not on file. This sample was taken from a study of T cells after yellow fever vaccination (dated by TCRdb to between 2017 and 2020). General notes on the study: The SMART-Seq v4 Ultra Low Input RNA kit was used to prepare libraries from fractions with low cell numbers. Bulk PBMC replicates and cell subsets were isolated from blood drawn at multiple timepoints before and after both primary and secondary immunization. To follow T-cell clones before and after both primary and booster YFV17D yellow fever vaccination, bulk TCR alpha and beta repertoires underwent longitudinal sequencing. Two healthy male donors made up the cohort, one aged 18 to 29 years and the other aged 30 to 40 years.

V is pruned by 1 base and J by 2 bases, leaving 19 bases of the junction without a gene match. CDR1 and CDR2 are drawn from the germline V gene (reference sequence): DFQATT, SNEGSKA. From its cysteine to its phenylalanine, the CDR3 spans 19 amino acids. Of the read, only the CDR3 DNA is kept; its 57 bases are in frame from base 1. The sample's treatment or condition label, decoded: live attenuated yellow fever vaccine strain. PBMCs were isolated from peripheral blood using a standard Ficoll-Paque protocol. Dynabeads CD4 and CD8 positive selection kits were used to isolate the CD4 and CD8 T-cell fractions. TriZol was used to extract RNA from bulk PBMCs, from CD4 and CD8 fractions, and from dextramer-positive and dextramer-negative fractions. General findings and caveats noted by the study authors: The secondary T-cell response was weaker than the primary response but faster, peaking on day 5 instead of day 15. Because abundant contaminating clonotypes from the bulk population could be contained in FACS-sorted repertoires, computational filtering was required. Because only a couple of donors were included in the study, the extent to which the findings can be generalized is limited. A small fraction of clonotypes showed up in both the CD4 and CD8 compartments, probably as a result of convergent recombination. After the booster, most clones that had expanded after primary vaccination were detected again (approximately 96% of CD4 and more than 85% of CD8), suggesting broad maintenance of memory.

TCR cDNA was synthesized by 5'RACE template switching, through which a universal primer site and unique molecular identifiers were introduced. Priming of cDNA synthesis was performed from both the TCR alpha and TCR beta constant segments. Two PCR steps were used to amplify libraries, with sample barcodes and sequencing adapters being added in the second step. Sequencing of the libraries was done on either Illumina HiSeq 2500 (2x100 bp) or NovaSeq (2x150 bp). The paper's data handling went like this. MIGEC was used to demultiplex reads and collapse the reads into UMI consensus sequences, and MiXCR was used for V(D)J alignment. Using edgeR on replicate PBMC samples, clonotypes were called vaccine-responding if FDR was below 0.01 and the log2 fold change was above 5 up to day 15. Each bulk clonotype was labeled CD4 or CD8 based on which sequenced repertoire, CD4 or CD8, contained the clonotype at higher abundance. Using fastp trimming at Q25 and MiXCR clonotype assembly, TCRdb reanalyzed the public sequencing data and kept in-frame beta chains. Each CDR3 protein appears once, grouped with its most common genes and DNA. It is TCRdb's table, rather than the study itself, that gives the V and J calls and clone size. Counted in this sample were about 110,000 distinct CDR3 sequences; more than 7.5% of them appeared once. 25% of the sample comes from the top ten.

This clonotype originated in a man aged 25 to 40 who received the YFV17D yellow fever vaccine. The sequence joins TRBV20-1 to TRBJ2-7; TRBD2 lines up with 8 middle nucleotides. Here the sequenced sample was CD8+ T cells sorted from PBMCs, taken 45 days after the yellow fever booster vaccination. The CDR3 region has the sequence CSARGLTRVAGGIPYEQYF. The DNA sequence is TGCAGTGCTAGAGGACTGACGAGGGTGGCGGGGGGAATTCCCTACGAGCAGTACTTC.